This T cell receptor (beta chain) was captured in a study of T cells after yellow fever vaccination (dated by TCRdb to between 2018 and 2021). For the wider study: The SMART-Seq v4 Ultra Low Input RNA kit was used to prepare libraries from fractions with low cell numbers. Bulk TCR alpha and beta repertoires were sequenced longitudinally to track T-cell clones before and after primary and booster YFV17D yellow fever vaccination. Two healthy male donors made up the cohort, one aged 18 to 29 years and the other aged 30 to 40 years. Blood samples were taken at several timepoints before and after primary and secondary immunization, and bulk PBMC replicates and cell subsets were isolated.

This clonotype was recorded many times. Its antigen is unknown. No per-base quality is available; no much larger clone lies one base away. The sample's treatment or condition label, in plain terms: live attenuated yellow fever vaccine strain. A standard Ficoll-Paque protocol was used to isolate PBMCs from peripheral blood. CD4 and CD8 T-cell fractions were isolated with Dynabeads CD4 and CD8 positive selection kits. TriZol was used to extract RNA from bulk PBMCs, CD4 and CD8 fractions, and dextramer-positive and dextramer-negative fractions. The CDR3 spans 15 residues, from the cysteine through the phenylalanine. Here the CDR3 DNA is all that survives: 45 bases in frame from base 1. In the germline V gene, CDR1 corresponds to SGHRS and CDR2 to YFSETQ. For this chain, trimming is 5 bases at the V end and 1 base at the J end, and the number of junction bases without a gene match is 7. Paper-wide results and their limitations: Computational filtering was needed because FACS-sorted repertoires could contain abundant contaminating clonotypes from the bulk population. The secondary T-cell response was weaker than the primary response but faster, peaking on day 5 instead of day 15. A small share of clonotypes occurred in both CD4 and CD8 compartments, likely arising from convergent recombination. Most clones expanded after primary vaccination (approximately 95% of CD4 and around 88% of CD8) were re-detected after the booster, suggesting that broad memory maintenance occurred. The study included only a couple of donors, which limits how far the findings can be generalized.

TCR cDNA was made using 5'RACE template switching, a step that added a universal primer site and unique molecular identifiers. cDNA synthesis was primed from both the TCR alpha and TCR beta constant segments. Two PCR steps were used to amplify libraries, with sample barcodes and sequencing adapters being added in the second step. Libraries were sequenced on Illumina HiSeq 2500 (2x100 bp) or NovaSeq (2x150 bp). In the authors' own workflow: Demultiplexing of reads and collapsing into UMI consensus sequences were performed with MIGEC, and V(D)J alignment was carried out with MiXCR. Vaccine-responding clonotypes were identified with edgeR using replicate PBMC samples, with FDR below 0.01 and a log2 fold change above 5 up to day 15 being required. Bulk clonotypes were assigned CD4 or CD8 identity according to which sequenced CD4 or CD8 repertoire held them at higher abundance. TCRdb passed the public sequencing reads through fastp at Q25 and MiXCR, retaining productive beta sequences. For every CDR3 protein sequence, its rows merge into one entry that carries the most common genes and DNA. TCRdb, not the original authors, processed these V and J calls. The sample profile shows 100,000 to 150,000 distinct CDR3 sequences; 7.2% of them were found once. The ten largest clones represent roughly 2.5% of the sample.

The sequence derives from a man aged 18-30 years who received the YFV17D yellow fever vaccine. Recombination connected TRBV5-1 to TRBJ2-5; 8 of the junction bases match TRBD1. This specimen consisted of CD4+ T cells sorted from PBMCs, obtained roughly 45 days after the first yellow fever vaccination. CDR3 region: CASRTGQGPQETQYF. The sequenced DNA: TGCGCCAGCAGAACCGGACAGGGACCCCAAGAGACCCAGTACTTC.